Included here is one T cell receptor beta chain sequence, with context. The data were obtained in a study of blood T cell repertoires in COVID-19. Across the study: Some COVID-19 samples were acute and others convalescent; all came from the United States, Italy and Spain.

The V end lost 3 bases, the J end lost 3 bases, and 5 bases lay between the germline ends. Per the germline V gene, CDR1 is SEHNR and CDR2 is FQNEAQ (reference sequence). This CDR3 comprises 12 residues. Method: immunoSEQ multiplex PCR; TCRdb's copy keeps in-frame clones and lacks some. The top ten hold roughly 6.2% of the sample, which has some 50,000 clones, about nine tenths seen once. The chain links TRBV7-9 to TRBJ1-2, with a weak D call TRBD1 (5 bases). The clonotype was recovered from a middle-aged man with acute or convalescent COVID-19. The sample comprised peripheral blood. This chain's CDR3 is CASSLTDYGYTF. CDR3 in DNA: TGTGCCAGCAGCTTGACAGACTATGGCTACACCTTC.